This T cell receptor (beta chain) was identified in a study of neoadjuvant anti-PD-1 for oral cavity cancer. General study findings and limits: Non-responders to neoadjuvant nivolumab had significantly more clonal PBMC T cells than responders.

Measured with immunoSEQ multiplex PCR; TCRdb has only the in-frame clones, and not every one. The sample lists some 16,000 clones; nearly 70% were seen once. For this clone: Its antigen remains unidentified.

Looked up from germline, CDR1 is SQVTM and CDR2 is ANQGSEA. The V end lost 6 bases, the J end lost 8 bases, and 13 bases lay between the germline ends. The CDR3 length is 11 residues. The source was PBMCs, collected before nivolumab (anti-PD-1) treatment. The chain uses TRBV29-1 and TRBJ1-2; unclear D gene. This receptor was taken from a person aged 35-79 years with oral cavity squamous cell carcinoma. The CDR3 loop reads CSVTNTGGYTF. CDR3 DNA: TGCAGCGTCACTAATACGGGCGGCTACACCTTC.